The T cell receptor beta chain described here comes from a study of blood T cell repertoires in COVID-19. As for the study in general: Nucleic acid was either cDNA or gDNA, and it came from T cells, B-cell-depleted T cells, or PBMCs.

Source study methods: Counts of nucleated cells, estimated from reference gene primer amplification, were obtained. The protocol was immunoSEQ multiplex PCR, while the TCRdb copy is restricted to in-frame clones and leaves out a portion. Clone size and V and J calls were adopted from that table, with D and trimming inferred from the DNA. This table holds around 200,000 clones, about 86% found once. This clone has just one count. V lost 6 bases, J lost 7 bases, and 6 bases stayed unmatched. The CDR3 consists of 13 residues. Germline assignment: CDR1 MNHEY and CDR2 SVGEGT. The chain recombines TRBV6-2 or TRBV6-3 with TRBJ2-1; TRBD2 agrees at 7 bases. The sequencing sample was made of peripheral blood. This TCR came from a man between 65 and 85 years old with active or convalescent COVID-19. CDR3 sequence reads: CASSSAGSNEQFF. The CDR3 DNA is TGTGCCAGCAGCTCAGCGGGATCGAATGAGCAGTTCTTC.